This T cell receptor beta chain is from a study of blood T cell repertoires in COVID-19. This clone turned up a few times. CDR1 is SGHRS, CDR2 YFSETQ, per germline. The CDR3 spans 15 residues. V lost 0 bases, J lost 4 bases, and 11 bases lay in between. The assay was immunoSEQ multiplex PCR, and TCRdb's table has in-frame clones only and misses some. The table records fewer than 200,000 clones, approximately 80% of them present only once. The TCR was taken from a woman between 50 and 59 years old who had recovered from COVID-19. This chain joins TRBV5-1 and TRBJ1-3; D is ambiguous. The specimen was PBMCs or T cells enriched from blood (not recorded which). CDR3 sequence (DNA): TGCGCCAGCAGCTTGGCCCCTTCAGTAGGAAACACCATATATTTT. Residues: CASSLAPSVGNTIYF.